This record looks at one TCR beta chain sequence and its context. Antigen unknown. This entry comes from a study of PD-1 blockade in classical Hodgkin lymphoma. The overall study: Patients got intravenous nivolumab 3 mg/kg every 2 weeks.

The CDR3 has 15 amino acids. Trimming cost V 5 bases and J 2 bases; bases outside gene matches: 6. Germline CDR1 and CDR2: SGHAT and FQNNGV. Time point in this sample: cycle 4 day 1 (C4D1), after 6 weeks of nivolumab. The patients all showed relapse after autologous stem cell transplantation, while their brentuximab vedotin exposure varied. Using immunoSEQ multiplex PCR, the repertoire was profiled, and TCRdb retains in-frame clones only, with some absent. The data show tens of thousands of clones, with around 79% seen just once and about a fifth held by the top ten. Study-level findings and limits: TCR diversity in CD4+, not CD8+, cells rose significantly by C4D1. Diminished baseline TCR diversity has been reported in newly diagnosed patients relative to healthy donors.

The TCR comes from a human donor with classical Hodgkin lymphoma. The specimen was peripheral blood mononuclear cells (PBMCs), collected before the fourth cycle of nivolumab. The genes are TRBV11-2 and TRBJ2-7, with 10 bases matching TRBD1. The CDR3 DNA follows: TGTGCCAGCAGCCCGACAGGGGGCAAGACCTACGAGCAGTACTTC. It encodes CASSPTGGKTYEQYF.